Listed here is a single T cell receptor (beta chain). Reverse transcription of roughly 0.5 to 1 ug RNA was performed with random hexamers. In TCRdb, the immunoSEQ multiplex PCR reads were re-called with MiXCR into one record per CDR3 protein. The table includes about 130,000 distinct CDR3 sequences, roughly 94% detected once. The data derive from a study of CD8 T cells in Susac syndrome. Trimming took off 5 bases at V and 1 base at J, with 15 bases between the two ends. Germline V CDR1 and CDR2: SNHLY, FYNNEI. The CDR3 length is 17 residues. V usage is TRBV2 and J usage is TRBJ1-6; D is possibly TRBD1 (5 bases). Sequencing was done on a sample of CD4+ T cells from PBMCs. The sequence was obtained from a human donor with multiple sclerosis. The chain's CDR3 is CASSRGSPASYNSPLHF. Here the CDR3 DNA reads TGTGCCAGCAGTAGGGGATCCCCCGCGTCCTATAATTCACCCCTCCACTTT. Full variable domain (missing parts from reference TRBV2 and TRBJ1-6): EPEVTQTPSHQVTQMGQEVILRCVPISNHLYFYWYRQILGQKVEFLVSFYNNEISEKSEIFDDQFSVERPDGSNFTLKIRSTKLEDSAMYFCASSRGSPASYNSPLHFGNGTRLTVT.